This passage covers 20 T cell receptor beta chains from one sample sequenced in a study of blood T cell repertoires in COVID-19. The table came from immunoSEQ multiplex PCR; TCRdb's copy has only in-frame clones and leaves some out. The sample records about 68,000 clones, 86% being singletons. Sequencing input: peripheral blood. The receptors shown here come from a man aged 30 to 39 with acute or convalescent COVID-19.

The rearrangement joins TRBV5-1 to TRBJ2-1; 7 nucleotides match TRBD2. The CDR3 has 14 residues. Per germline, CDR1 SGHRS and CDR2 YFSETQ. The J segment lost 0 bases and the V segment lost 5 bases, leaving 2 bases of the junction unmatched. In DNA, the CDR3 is TGCGCCAGCAGAACGGGAGGCTCCTACAATGAGCAGTTCTTC. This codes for CASRTGGSYNEQFF.

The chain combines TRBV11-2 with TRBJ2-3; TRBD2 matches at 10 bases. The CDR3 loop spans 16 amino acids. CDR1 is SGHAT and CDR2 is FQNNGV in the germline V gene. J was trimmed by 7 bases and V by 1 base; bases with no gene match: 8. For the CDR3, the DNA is TGTGCCAGCAGCTTAGGTTGGGTAGCGGGAGGAAATACGCAGTATTTT. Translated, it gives CASSLGWVAGGNTQYF.

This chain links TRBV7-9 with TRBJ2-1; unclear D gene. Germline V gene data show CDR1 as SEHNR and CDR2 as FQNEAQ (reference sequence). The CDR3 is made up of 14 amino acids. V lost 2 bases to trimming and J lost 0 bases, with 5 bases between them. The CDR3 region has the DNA TGTGCCAGCAGCTTATCTAGCTCCTACAATGAGCAGTTCTTC. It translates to CASSLSSSYNEQFF. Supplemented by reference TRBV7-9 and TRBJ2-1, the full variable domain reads DTGVSQNPRHKITKRGQNVTFRCDPISEHNRLYWYRQTLGQGPEFLTYFQNEAQLEKSRLLSDRFSAERPKGSFSTLEIQRTEQGDSAMYLCASSLSSSYNEQFFGPGTRLTVL.

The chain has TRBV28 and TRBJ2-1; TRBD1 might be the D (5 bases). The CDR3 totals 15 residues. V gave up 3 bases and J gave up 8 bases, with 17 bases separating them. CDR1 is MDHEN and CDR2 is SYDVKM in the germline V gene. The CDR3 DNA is TGTGCCAGCAGTTTGCTGACAGCTTCAAGGGATGAGCAGTTCTTC. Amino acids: CASSLLTASRDEQFF.

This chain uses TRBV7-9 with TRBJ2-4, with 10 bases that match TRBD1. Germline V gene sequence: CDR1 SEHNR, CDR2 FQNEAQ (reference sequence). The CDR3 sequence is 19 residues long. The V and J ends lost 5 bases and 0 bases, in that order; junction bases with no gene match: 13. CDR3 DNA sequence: TGTGCCAGCAGCGTCCGGGACAGGGGAGGGGCACTAGCCAAAAACATTCAGTACTTC. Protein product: CASSVRDRGGALAKNIQYF.

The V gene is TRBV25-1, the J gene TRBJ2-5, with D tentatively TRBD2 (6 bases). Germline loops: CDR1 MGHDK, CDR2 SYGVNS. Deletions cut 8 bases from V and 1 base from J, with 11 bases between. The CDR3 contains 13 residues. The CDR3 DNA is TGTGCCAGCGCGGAGGGTGTCCAAGAGACCCAGTACTTC. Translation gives CASAEGVQETQYF.

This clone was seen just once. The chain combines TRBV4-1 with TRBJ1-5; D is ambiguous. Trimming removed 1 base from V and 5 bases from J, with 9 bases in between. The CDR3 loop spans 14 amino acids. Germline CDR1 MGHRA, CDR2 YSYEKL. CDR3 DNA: TGCGCCAGCAGCCAAGGGCAGGATTATCAGCCCCAGCATTTT. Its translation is CASSQGQDYQPQHF.

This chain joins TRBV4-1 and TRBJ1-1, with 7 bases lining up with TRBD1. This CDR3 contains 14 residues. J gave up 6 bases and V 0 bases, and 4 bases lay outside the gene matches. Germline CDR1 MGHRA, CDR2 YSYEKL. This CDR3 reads CASSQDPTGPEAFF. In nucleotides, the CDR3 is TGCGCCAGCAGCCAAGATCCGACAGGGCCTGAAGCTTTCTTT.

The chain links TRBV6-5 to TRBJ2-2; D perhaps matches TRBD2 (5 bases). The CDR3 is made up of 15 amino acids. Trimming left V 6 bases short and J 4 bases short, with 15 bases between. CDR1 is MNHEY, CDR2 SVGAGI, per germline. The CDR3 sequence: CASSPVAGFTGELFF. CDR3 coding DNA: TGTGCCAGCAGCCCGGTGGCGGGCTTCACCGGGGAGCTGTTTTTT.

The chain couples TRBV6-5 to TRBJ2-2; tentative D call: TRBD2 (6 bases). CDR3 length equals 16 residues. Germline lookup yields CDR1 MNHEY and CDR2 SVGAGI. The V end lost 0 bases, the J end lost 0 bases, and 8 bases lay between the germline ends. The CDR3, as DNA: TGTGCCAGCAGTTACTCCGCTAGCGCGAACACCGGGGAGCTGTTTTTT. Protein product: CASSYSASANTGELFF.

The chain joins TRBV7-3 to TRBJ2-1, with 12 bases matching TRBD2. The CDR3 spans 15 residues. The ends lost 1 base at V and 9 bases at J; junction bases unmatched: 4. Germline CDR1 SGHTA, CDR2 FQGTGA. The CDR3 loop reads CASSLRLAGAPEQFF. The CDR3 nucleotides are TGTGCCAGCAGCTTAAGACTAGCGGGAGCCCCTGAGCAGTTCTTC.

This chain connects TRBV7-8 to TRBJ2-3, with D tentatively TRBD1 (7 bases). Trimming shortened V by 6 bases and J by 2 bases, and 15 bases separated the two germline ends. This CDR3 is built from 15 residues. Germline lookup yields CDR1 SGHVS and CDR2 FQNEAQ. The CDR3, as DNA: TGTGCCAGCAGAGAGGGGGCGCGGGACACAGATACGCAGTATTTT. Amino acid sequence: CASREGARDTDTQYF. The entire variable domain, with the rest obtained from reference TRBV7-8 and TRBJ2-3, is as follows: GAGVSQSPRYKVAKRGQDVALRCDPISGHVSLFWYQQALGQGPEFLTYFQNEAQLDKSGLPSDRFFAERPEGSVSTLKIQRTQQEDSAVYLCASREGARDTDTQYFGPGTRLTVL.

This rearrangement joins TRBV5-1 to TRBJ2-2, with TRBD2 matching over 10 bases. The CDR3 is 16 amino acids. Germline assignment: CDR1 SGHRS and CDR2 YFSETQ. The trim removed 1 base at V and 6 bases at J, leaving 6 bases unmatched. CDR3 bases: TGCGCCAGCAGCTTGTTAGCGGGAGGAGGGTCCGGGGAGCTGTTTTTT. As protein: CASSLLAGGGSGELFF.

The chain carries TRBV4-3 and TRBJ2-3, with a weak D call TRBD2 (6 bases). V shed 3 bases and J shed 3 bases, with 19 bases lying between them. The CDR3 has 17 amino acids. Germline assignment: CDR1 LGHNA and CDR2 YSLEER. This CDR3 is CASSQAPPTEGTDTQYF. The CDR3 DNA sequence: TGCGCCAGCAGCCAGGCCCCCCCAACGGAGGGAACAGATACGCAGTATTTT.

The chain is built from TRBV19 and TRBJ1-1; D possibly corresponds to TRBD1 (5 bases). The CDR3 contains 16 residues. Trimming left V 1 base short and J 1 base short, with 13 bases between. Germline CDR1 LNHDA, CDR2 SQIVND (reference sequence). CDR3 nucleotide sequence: TGTGCCAGTAGTATAGCTGGGGCTTTGACGAACACTGAAGCTTTCTTT. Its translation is CASSIAGALTNTEAFF.

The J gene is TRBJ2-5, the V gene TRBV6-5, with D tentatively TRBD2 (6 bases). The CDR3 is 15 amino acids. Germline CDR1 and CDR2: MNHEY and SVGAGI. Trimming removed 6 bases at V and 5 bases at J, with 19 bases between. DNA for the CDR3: TGTGCCAGCAGCCTATTCGGGGGTCTTGGGGAGACCCAGTACTTC. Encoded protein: CASSLFGGLGETQYF.

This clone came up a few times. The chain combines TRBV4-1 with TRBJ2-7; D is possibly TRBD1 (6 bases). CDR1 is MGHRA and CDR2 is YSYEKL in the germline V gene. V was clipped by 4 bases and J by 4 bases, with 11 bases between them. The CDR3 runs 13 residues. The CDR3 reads CASSPRGGYEQYF. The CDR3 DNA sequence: TGCGCCAGCAGCCCCAGGGGTGGTTACGAGCAGTACTTC.

The CDR3 nucleotides read TGTGCCAGCAGCTGGGACAGTTCAACTAATGAAAAACTGTTTTTT. This translates into CASSWDSSTNEKLFF. The chain uses TRBV5-4 and TRBJ1-4; 7 bases fit TRBD1. The CDR3 sequence is 15 residues long. Germline V gives CDR1 SGHNT, CDR2 YYREEE (reference sequence). The V gene end was trimmed by 3 bases and the J gene end by 0 bases; junction bases not matched to a gene: 2.

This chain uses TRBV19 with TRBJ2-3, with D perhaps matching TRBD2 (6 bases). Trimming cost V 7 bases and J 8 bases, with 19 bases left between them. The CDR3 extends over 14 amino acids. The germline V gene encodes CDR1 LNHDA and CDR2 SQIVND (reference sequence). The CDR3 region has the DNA TGTGCCAGTAATCCTTCCCCGCGGGGCGCTACGCAGTATTTT. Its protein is CASNPSPRGATQYF.

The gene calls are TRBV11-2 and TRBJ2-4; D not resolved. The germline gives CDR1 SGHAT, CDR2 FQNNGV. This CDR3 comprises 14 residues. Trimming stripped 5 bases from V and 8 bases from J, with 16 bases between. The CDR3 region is CASSTPFRRDIQYF. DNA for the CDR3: TGTGCCAGCAGCACCCCATTCAGACGGGACATTCAGTACTTC.